A selection of T cell receptor beta chains follows, all from one sample in a study of metastatic and nonmetastatic thyroid tumors. TCRdb re-called clones via MiXCR from the PCR reads. The data contain some 15,000 clones, roughly 14% of them singletons. The sequenced material came from blood. The origin of the receptors is a female donor with papillary thyroid cancer or a benign thyroid nodule (not recorded which). Some clones in this sample may be carry-over from other donors' samples. Each CDR3 is given with its conserved first and last residue.

>TRBV5-4|TRBJ1-2
CASSLGHIDGYTF
>TRBV12-3/TRBV12-4|TRBJ1-2
CASSSTGWFFGYTF
>TRBV27|TRBJ2-2
CASSRWTGNTGELFF
>TRBV7-2|TRBJ2-3
CASSTDSRLGDTQYF
>TRBV19|TRBJ1-1
CASSIRGEDTEAFF
>TRBV24-1|TRBJ1-1
CATSSRNTEAFF
>TRBV2|TRBJ1-5
CASSEAELGSNQPQHF
>TRBV24-1|TRBJ2-7
CATSSGRWGAYEQYF
>TRBV19|TRBJ2-7
CASSSSSTGSYEQYF
>TRBV11-2|TRBJ1-1
CASSLGTGNTEAFF
>TRBV6-6|TRBJ1-1
CANSYSGGGGTESFF
>TRBV3-1|TRBJ1-6
CASSQGQGGSPLHF
>TRBV5-1|TRBJ1-4
CASSPDSANEKLFF
>TRBV20-1|TRBJ2-1
CSASALAGTEQFF
>TRBV7-9|TRBJ1-6
CASSPYNSPLHF
>TRBV27|TRBJ1-2
CASSLSGGISYGYTF
>TRBV4-1|TRBJ2-5
CASSQVPSGQETQYF